A selection of T cell receptor beta chains follows, all from one sample in a study of beta chain features in type 1 diabetes. The repertoire was sequenced with immunoSEQ multiplex PCR; TCRdb's copy has only in-frame clones and lacks some. The sample lists hundreds of thousands of clones; roughly a sixth were seen once. The specimen was naive CD4+ T cells from blood. These receptors originate from a woman aged 18-35 years in good health. Each CDR3 is given with its conserved first and last residue. The order of the fields is CDR3 DNA, CDR3 protein, D gene, CDR3 length, J gene, clone size, V gene. D genes are given only for firm matches. Expanded clones get a size class; other rows say once, few or many, or leave the size out.

CDR3nt: TGTGCCAGCCTCCAGGGGGAAACAGATACGCAGTATTTT
CDR3aa: CASLQGETDTQYF
d_gene: TRBD1
len: 13
j_gene: TRBJ2-3
abundance: -
v_gene: TRBV6-1

CDR3nt: TGTGCCAGCAGCTTGGATAGTACCCCATCCTACGAGCAGTACTTC
CDR3aa: CASSLDSTPSYEQYF
d_gene: -
len: 15
j_gene: TRBJ2-7
abundance: -
v_gene: TRBV5-4

CDR3nt: TGCGCCAGCAAGCCCGACAGGTACCACGAGCAGTACTTC
CDR3aa: CASKPDRYHEQYF
d_gene: -
len: 13
j_gene: TRBJ2-7
abundance: few
v_gene: TRBV10-2

CDR3nt: TGTGCCAGCAGCCAAGAGCCTGGACATTCCAATGAAAAACTGTTTTTT
CDR3aa: CASSQEPGHSNEKLFF
d_gene: -
len: 16
j_gene: TRBJ1-4
abundance: -
v_gene: TRBV4-2

CDR3nt: TGTGCCAGCAGCTTAACGGGGATCGGCGCTGAAGCTTTCTTT
CDR3aa: CASSLTGIGAEAFF
d_gene: -
len: 14
j_gene: TRBJ1-1
abundance: few
v_gene: TRBV7-3

CDR3nt: TGTGCCAGCAGCTTAGCGATGGACCACGAGCAGTACTTC
CDR3aa: CASSLAMDHEQYF
d_gene: -
len: 13
j_gene: TRBJ2-7
abundance: -
v_gene: TRBV11-1

CDR3nt: TGTGCCAGCAGCCATCCCGGGACAGGGTGGGAAAACACTGAAGCTTTCTTT
CDR3aa: CASSHPGTGWENTEAFF
d_gene: TRBD1
len: 17
j_gene: TRBJ1-1
abundance: few
v_gene: TRBV4-2

CDR3nt: TGTGCCAGCAGCTTCTCCGATGGGCAGCCCCAGCATTTT
CDR3aa: CASSFSDGQPQHF
d_gene: -
len: 13
j_gene: TRBJ1-5
abundance: -
v_gene: TRBV7-2

CDR3nt: TGTGCCAGCAGCTTACTGGCGACCACCGGGGAGCTGTTTTTT
CDR3aa: CASSLLATTGELFF
d_gene: -
len: 14
j_gene: TRBJ2-2
abundance: few
v_gene: TRBV7-3

CDR3nt: TGTGCCAGCAGCCCGGCAGGGATCTATGGCTACACCTTC
CDR3aa: CASSPAGIYGYTF
d_gene: -
len: 13
j_gene: TRBJ1-2
abundance: -
v_gene: TRBV14

CDR3nt: TGTGCCAGTAACCGGGAGGGGACAAACACCGGGGAGCTGTTTTTT
CDR3aa: CASNREGTNTGELFF
d_gene: TRBD2
len: 15
j_gene: TRBJ2-2
abundance: -
v_gene: TRBV19

CDR3nt: TGTGCCATTCGGACAGGGAGGGAGCAGTACTTC
CDR3aa: CAIRTGREQYF
d_gene: TRBD1
len: 11
j_gene: TRBJ2-7
abundance: few
v_gene: TRBV6-1

CDR3nt: TGTGCCAGCAGTTGGGCTAGCGGGATCTATGAGCAGTACTTC
CDR3aa: CASSWASGIYEQYF
d_gene: TRBD2
len: 14
j_gene: TRBJ2-7
abundance: -
v_gene: TRBV28

CDR3nt: TGTGCTAGTGGTTCCGATAGCGGTGCGAGCTCCTACAATGAGCAGTTCTTC
CDR3aa: CASGSDSGASSYNEQFF
d_gene: -
len: 17
j_gene: TRBJ2-1
abundance: -
v_gene: TRBV12-5

CDR3nt: TGTGCCAGCAGGGGATTTGAGGTTGTTGGAGCTTTCTTT
CDR3aa: CASRGFEVVGAFF
d_gene: -
len: 13
j_gene: TRBJ1-1
abundance: few
v_gene: TRBV6-1

CDR3nt: TGTGCCAGCAGCTTGAAGGGATGGTACATGGAGACCCAGTACTTC
CDR3aa: CASSLKGWYMETQYF
d_gene: -
len: 15
j_gene: TRBJ2-5
abundance: -
v_gene: TRBV5-4

CDR3nt: TGTGCCAGCAGCACTGACAGCTACAATGAGCAGTTCTTC
CDR3aa: CASSTDSYNEQFF
d_gene: -
len: 13
j_gene: TRBJ2-1
abundance: few
v_gene: TRBV7-3

CDR3nt: TGTGCCAGCAGCGTAGGAGTGGGAGGGCAAGAGACCCAGTACTTC
CDR3aa: CASSVGVGGQETQYF
d_gene: TRBD2
len: 15
j_gene: TRBJ2-5
abundance: -
v_gene: TRBV9

CDR3nt: TGTGCCAGCAGCCGTCTCGTCGGAGTCGAGCAGTACTTC
CDR3aa: CASSRLVGVEQYF
d_gene: -
len: 13
j_gene: TRBJ2-7
abundance: once
v_gene: TRBV7-8

CDR3nt: TGTGCCAGCAGTGAAGAGCCCTACGAGCAGTACTTC
CDR3aa: CASSEEPYEQYF
d_gene: -
len: 12
j_gene: TRBJ2-7
abundance: -
v_gene: TRBV25-1

CDR3nt: TGTGCCAGCAGCCGGCTAGCGGTTAACGATGAGCAGTTCTTC
CDR3aa: CASSRLAVNDEQFF
d_gene: TRBD2
len: 14
j_gene: TRBJ2-1
abundance: few
v_gene: TRBV2

CDR3nt: TGCGCCAGCAGCTTGTCGATGAGGGTTACTGAAGCTTTCTTT
CDR3aa: CASSLSMRVTEAFF
d_gene: -
len: 14
j_gene: TRBJ1-1
abundance: few
v_gene: TRBV5-1

CDR3nt: TGTGCCAGCAGTTTATCGGGCTTTACCCCTCACTACAATGAGCAGTTCTTC
CDR3aa: CASSLSGFTPHYNEQFF
d_gene: -
len: 17
j_gene: TRBJ2-1
abundance: -
v_gene: TRBV28

CDR3nt: TGTGCCAGCATTCCGGACAGTTCGACTGAAGCTTTCTTT
CDR3aa: CASIPDSSTEAFF
d_gene: -
len: 13
j_gene: TRBJ1-1
abundance: few
v_gene: TRBV2

CDR3nt: TGCGCCAGCAGCCAAGTATTGTCGTCGGGATACTACACCTTC
CDR3aa: CASSQVLSSGYYTF
d_gene: -
len: 14
j_gene: TRBJ1-2
abundance: few
v_gene: TRBV4-3

CDR3nt: TGCAGCGGGGGGGTGGCAGAGACCCAGTACTTC
CDR3aa: CSGGVAETQYF
d_gene: TRBD2
len: 11
j_gene: TRBJ2-5
abundance: few
v_gene: TRBV20-1

CDR3nt: TGTGCCAGCAGCTTAGGGCTAGCGGGAAAGGAGACCCAGTACTTC
CDR3aa: CASSLGLAGKETQYF
d_gene: TRBD2
len: 15
j_gene: TRBJ2-5
abundance: few
v_gene: TRBV7-2

CDR3nt: TGCGCCAGCATTGGGACTCCAGGGTCGCAAGAGACCCAGTACTTC
CDR3aa: CASIGTPGSQETQYF
d_gene: -
len: 15
j_gene: TRBJ2-5
abundance: once
v_gene: TRBV5-1

CDR3nt: TGTGCCAGCGCCTTGGCGAGAGACAATCAGCCCCAGCATTTT
CDR3aa: CASALARDNQPQHF
d_gene: -
len: 14
j_gene: TRBJ1-5
abundance: few
v_gene: TRBV10-3

CDR3nt: TGTGCCAGCTCACCTCCCGGCCACATCCCCCAAGAGACCCAGTACTTC
CDR3aa: CASSPPGHIPQETQYF
d_gene: -
len: 16
j_gene: TRBJ2-5
abundance: -
v_gene: TRBV18

CDR3nt: TGTGCCAGTACAGGGACAGGTAACACCGGGGAGCTGTTTTTT
CDR3aa: CASTGTGNTGELFF
d_gene: TRBD1
len: 14
j_gene: TRBJ2-2
abundance: few
v_gene: TRBV19

CDR3nt: TGTGCCAGCAGCTTAGAGGCAGGAGCTAACTATGGCTACACCTTC
CDR3aa: CASSLEAGANYGYTF
d_gene: -
len: 15
j_gene: TRBJ1-2
abundance: -
v_gene: TRBV11-2

CDR3nt: TGTGCCAGCAGTTACTCGAGAGATACTGAAGCTTTCTTT
CDR3aa: CASSYSRDTEAFF
d_gene: -
len: 13
j_gene: TRBJ1-1
abundance: -
v_gene: TRBV6-6

CDR3nt: TGTGCCACCAGCAGAGCCAGGACAGGCTCTGGTCAGCCCCAGCATTTT
CDR3aa: CATSRARTGSGQPQHF
d_gene: TRBD1
len: 16
j_gene: TRBJ1-5
abundance: -
v_gene: TRBV15

CDR3nt: TGTGCCATCAGTGCGGTTAGCGGGACATACAATGAGCAGTTCTTC
CDR3aa: CAISAVSGTYNEQFF
d_gene: TRBD2
len: 15
j_gene: TRBJ2-1
abundance: few
v_gene: TRBV10-3

CDR3nt: TGTGCCAGCATCCTACGACCGGGACAGCCTGTTAGGGCCCAGCATTTT
CDR3aa: CASILRPGQPVRAQHF
d_gene: TRBD1
len: 16
j_gene: TRBJ1-5
abundance: -
v_gene: TRBV7-9

CDR3nt: TGTGCCAGCAGTGCAGGGACAGGGGTTTACTCCTACAATGAGCAGTTCTTC
CDR3aa: CASSAGTGVYSYNEQFF
d_gene: TRBD1
len: 17
j_gene: TRBJ2-1
abundance: -
v_gene: TRBV27

CDR3nt: TGTGCCAGCAGCTTGAACCCTAGCGGGAGTATCGCGGAGCTGTTTTTT
CDR3aa: CASSLNPSGSIAELFF
d_gene: TRBD2
len: 16
j_gene: TRBJ2-2
abundance: few
v_gene: TRBV5-6

CDR3nt: TGTGCCAGCAGCCAAGGTAGGGGACTATCCTACGAGCAGTACTTC
CDR3aa: CASSQGRGLSYEQYF
d_gene: TRBD2
len: 15
j_gene: TRBJ2-7
abundance: -
v_gene: TRBV4-2

CDR3nt: TGTGCCAGCACCTCCAGGGGGGGGACTGAAGCTTTCTTT
CDR3aa: CASTSRGGTEAFF
d_gene: TRBD1
len: 13
j_gene: TRBJ1-1
abundance: -
v_gene: TRBV2

CDR3nt: TGTGCCAGCACCGTGGGTATTAGCAATCAGCCCCAGCATTTT
CDR3aa: CASTVGISNQPQHF
d_gene: -
len: 14
j_gene: TRBJ1-5
abundance: few
v_gene: TRBV28

CDR3nt: TGCGCCAGCAGCTCCCTTGGACTAGACGGGATCCCAGATACGCAGTATTTT
CDR3aa: CASSSLGLDGIPDTQYF
d_gene: TRBD2
len: 17
j_gene: TRBJ2-3
abundance: few
v_gene: TRBV5-1

CDR3nt: TGTGCCAGCAGCTTAGTGGGGCAGGCTAACTATGGCTACACCTTC
CDR3aa: CASSLVGQANYGYTF
d_gene: -
len: 15
j_gene: TRBJ1-2
abundance: -
v_gene: TRBV7-8

CDR3nt: TGTGCCAGCAGCTTAGCGCCAGGGGAGTATGGCTACACCTTC
CDR3aa: CASSLAPGEYGYTF
d_gene: -
len: 14
j_gene: TRBJ1-2
abundance: -
v_gene: TRBV11-1

CDR3nt: TGTGCCAGCAGCTTAGCCCCTACAACCCCCGAGCAGTACTTC
CDR3aa: CASSLAPTTPEQYF
d_gene: -
len: 14
j_gene: TRBJ2-7
abundance: -
v_gene: TRBV7-9

CDR3nt: TGTGCCAGTAGTATGAAAGGTTCGAACACCGGGGAGCTGTTTTTT
CDR3aa: CASSMKGSNTGELFF
d_gene: -
len: 15
j_gene: TRBJ2-2
abundance: -
v_gene: TRBV19

CDR3nt: TGTGCCAGCAGCGAACCAAGCGGGAGGTTGGGGGACGAGCAGTACTTC
CDR3aa: CASSEPSGRLGDEQYF
d_gene: TRBD2
len: 16
j_gene: TRBJ2-7
abundance: -
v_gene: TRBV7-2

CDR3nt: TGTGCCAGCAGCCCGACTAGCGCGTACACCGGGGAGCTGTTTTTT
CDR3aa: CASSPTSAYTGELFF
d_gene: TRBD2
len: 15
j_gene: TRBJ2-2
abundance: -
v_gene: TRBV7-9